This T cell receptor (beta chain) originates from a study of T-cell reconstitution after alpha-beta-depleted transplantation in children. Study-wide findings and caveats: Reportedly, alpha-beta T cells present about two months post-transplant originated from several hundred expanded clones of graft origin.

As concerns this clonotype: The antigen is undetermined.

CDR1 is DFQATT, CDR2 SNEGSKA, per germline (reference sequence). V gave up 2 bases and J gave up 1 base, with 30 bases separating them. The CDR3 length is 20 residues. During its preparation, the TCRbeta library received unique molecular identifiers. TCRdb analysed the PCR reads with MiXCR anew, one entry per CDR3 protein. This table holds 200,000 to 250,000 distinct CDR3 sequences, roughly 7% found once. This TCR derives from a boy under 10 years old with acute lymphoblastic leukemia, due to receive a stem cell transplant. The sequencing used PBMCs, collected before TCRalphabeta/CD19-depleted stem cell transplant. The rearrangement links TRBV20-1 to TRBJ2-7; D is perhaps TRBD1 (6 bases). The CDR3 bases are TGCAGTGCTAGACCGCATTATTATAATACAGGGCCCACTGGTTCCTACGAGCAGTACTTC. This encodes CSARPHYYNTGPTGSYEQYF.